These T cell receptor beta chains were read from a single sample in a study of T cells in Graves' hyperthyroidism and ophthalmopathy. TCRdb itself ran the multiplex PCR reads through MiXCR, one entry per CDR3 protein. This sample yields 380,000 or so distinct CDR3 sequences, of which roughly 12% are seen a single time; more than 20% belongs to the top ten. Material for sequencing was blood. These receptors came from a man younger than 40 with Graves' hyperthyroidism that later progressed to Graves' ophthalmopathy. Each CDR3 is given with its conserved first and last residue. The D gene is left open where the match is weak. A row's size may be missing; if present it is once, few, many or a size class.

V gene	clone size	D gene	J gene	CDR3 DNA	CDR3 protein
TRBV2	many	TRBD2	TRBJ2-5	TGTGCCAGCAGTGGTAGCGGGGTAGAGACCCAGTACTTC	CASSGSGVETQYF
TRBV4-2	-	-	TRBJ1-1	TGTGCCAGCAGCCAACACCCCGACAGATCACCTGAAGCTTTCTTT	CASSQHPDRSPEAFF
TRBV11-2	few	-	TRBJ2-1	TGTGCCACCTCAATTATGAACAGCGGGCGGAATGAGCAGTTCTTC	CATSIMNSGRNEQFF
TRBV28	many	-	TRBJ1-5	TGTGCCAGCAGGGACAGCTCCCGAGGTGGCAATCAGCCCCAGCATTTT	CASRDSSRGGNQPQHF
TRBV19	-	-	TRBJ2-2	TGTGCCAGTAGAGAACAACAGAACACCGGGGAGCTGTTTTTT	CASREQQNTGELFF
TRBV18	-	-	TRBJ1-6	TGTGCCAGCTCACCAACTCCGGTAAATTCACCCCTCCACTTT	CASSPTPVNSPLHF
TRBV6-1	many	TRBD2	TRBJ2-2	TGTGCCAGCAGTCACGAATCAGCGGGGGTGAACACCGGGGAGCTGTTTTTT	CASSHESAGVNTGELFF
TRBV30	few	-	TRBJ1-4	TGTGCCTGGAGTTCAGGGGTTGAAAAACTGTTTTTT	CAWSSGVEKLFF
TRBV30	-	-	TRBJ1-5	TGTGCCTGGAGAAGGGTTCTAGGGCAGCCCCAGCATTTT	CAWRRVLGQPQHF
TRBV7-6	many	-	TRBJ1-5	TGTGCCAGCAGCTTAGCCCCTAGGGGGGATCAGCCCCAGCATTTT	CASSLAPRGDQPQHF
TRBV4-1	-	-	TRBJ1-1	TGCGCCAGCAGCCAAGATCGGAGGGTTACTGAAGCTTTCTTT	CASSQDRRVTEAFF
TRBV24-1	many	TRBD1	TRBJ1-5	TGTGCCACCAGTGACACGGGACAGGGGGCGATTCAGCCCCAGCATTTT	CATSDTGQGAIQPQHF
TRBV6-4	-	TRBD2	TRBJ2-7	TGTGCCAGCAGTGGACTAGCGGGGTACGAGCAGTACTTC	CASSGLAGYEQYF
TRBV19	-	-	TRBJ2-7	TGTGCCAGTAGTATAGAAGAGAGCTCCTACGAGCAGTACTTC	CASSIEESSYEQYF
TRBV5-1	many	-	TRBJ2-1	TGCGCCAGCAGCTCTATCCTCCCGGACATGGAGCAGTTCTTC	CASSSILPDMEQFF